The sequence of this T cell receptor (beta chain) was determined in a study of T cell responses to AZD1222 COVID-19 vaccine. Remarks on this clone: The antigen remains undetermined.

Clones were read by immunoSEQ multiplex PCR, and TCRdb kept only the in-frame ones, dropping some. The repertoire holds approximately 160,000 clones, with more than 85% as singletons. General study findings and limits: Among those given AZD1222, only six were seropositive at baseline. Targets within unmutated variant regions were reportedly found for nearly half of spike-specific TCRs.

J gave up 5 bases and V 1 base, and 4 bases lay outside the gene matches. CDR3 length equals 16 residues. Germline-derived CDR1 and CDR2 are MGHRA and YSYEKL. The J gene is TRBJ2-1, the V gene TRBV4-1; 11 nucleotides match TRBD2. The sequence derives from an adult in good health. The sample in question was peripheral blood, obtained on day 0 of AZD1222 vaccination. CDR3 DNA: TGCGCCAGCAGCCAAGCCCCGACTAGCGGGGACAATGAGCAGTTCTTC. Its protein is CASSQAPTSGDNEQFF.